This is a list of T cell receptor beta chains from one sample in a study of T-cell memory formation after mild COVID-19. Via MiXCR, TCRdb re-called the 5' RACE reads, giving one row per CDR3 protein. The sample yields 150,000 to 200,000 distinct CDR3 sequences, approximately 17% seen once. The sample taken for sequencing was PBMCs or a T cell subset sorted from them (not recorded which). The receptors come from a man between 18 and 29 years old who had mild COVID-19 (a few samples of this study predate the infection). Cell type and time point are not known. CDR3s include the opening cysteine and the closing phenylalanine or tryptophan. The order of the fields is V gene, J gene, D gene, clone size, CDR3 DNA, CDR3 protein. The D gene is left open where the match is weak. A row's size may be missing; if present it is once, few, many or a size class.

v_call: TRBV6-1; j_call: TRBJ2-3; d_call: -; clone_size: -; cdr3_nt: TGTGCCAGCAGTGCGAGCCTAGTTACGCAGTATTTT; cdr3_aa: CASSASLVTQYF
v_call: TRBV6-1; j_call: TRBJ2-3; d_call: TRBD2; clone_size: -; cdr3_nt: TGTGCCAGCAGACTAGCGTATTCCAGCACATATACGCAGTATTTT; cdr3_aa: CASRLAYSSTYTQYF
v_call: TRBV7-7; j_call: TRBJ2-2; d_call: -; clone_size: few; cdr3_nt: TGTGCTAGCAGCTTAGCTGGGCCCCCGGCTTTTGCCGGGGAGCTGTTTTTT; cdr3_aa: CASSLAGPPAFAGELFF
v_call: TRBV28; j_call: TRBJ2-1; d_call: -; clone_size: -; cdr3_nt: TGTGCCAGCAGTCCCCCCACCGGACGGGATGAGCAGTTCTTC; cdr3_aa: CASSPPTGRDEQFF
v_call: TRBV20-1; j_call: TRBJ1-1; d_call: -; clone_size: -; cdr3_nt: TGCAGTGCTAGAGTTGGTCTTCAAAAGATAGCTTTCTTT; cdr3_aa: CSARVGLQKIAFF
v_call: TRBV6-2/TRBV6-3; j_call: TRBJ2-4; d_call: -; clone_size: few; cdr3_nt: TGTGCCAGCAGTTCCCTCCCACAGACAGGAATAGCCAAAAACATTCAGTACTTC; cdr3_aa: CASSSLPQTGIAKNIQYF
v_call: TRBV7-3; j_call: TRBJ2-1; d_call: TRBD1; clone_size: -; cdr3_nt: TGTGCCAGCAGCTTAGGGACAGGGTATGAGCATTTCTTC; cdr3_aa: CASSLGTGYEHFF
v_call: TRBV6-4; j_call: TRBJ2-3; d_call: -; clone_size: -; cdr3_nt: TGTGCCAGCAGTGAATGGGGGGTAAGGACAGATACGCAGTATTTT; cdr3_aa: CASSEWGVRTDTQYF
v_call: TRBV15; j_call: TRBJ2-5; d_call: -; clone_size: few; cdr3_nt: TGTGCCACCAGCAGAGCAGGGATGGAGACCCAGTACTTC; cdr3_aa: CATSRAGMETQYF
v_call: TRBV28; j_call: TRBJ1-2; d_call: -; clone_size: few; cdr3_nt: TGTGCCACCTTGATGTGGGCTGGCTACACCTTC; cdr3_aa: CATLMWAGYTF
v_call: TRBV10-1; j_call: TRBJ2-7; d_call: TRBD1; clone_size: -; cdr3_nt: TGCGCCAGCAGTGAGTCGAGAGGGGGCTTGGGCGAGCAGTACTTC; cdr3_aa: CASSESRGGLGEQYF
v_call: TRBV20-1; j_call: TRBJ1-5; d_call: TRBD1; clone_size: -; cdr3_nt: TGCAGTGCTGGGGACAGGGAGCAGCCCCAGCATTTT; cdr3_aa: CSAGDREQPQHF
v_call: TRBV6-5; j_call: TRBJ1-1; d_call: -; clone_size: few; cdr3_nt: TGTGCCAGCAGTTACTCGGCCGGAGTGGTAACTGAAGCTTTCTTT; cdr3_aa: CASSYSAGVVTEAFF
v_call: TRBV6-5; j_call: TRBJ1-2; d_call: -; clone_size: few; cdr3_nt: TGTGCCAGCAGTCAAGGGTTTTCCTCTGGCTACACCTTC; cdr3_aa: CASSQGFSSGYTF
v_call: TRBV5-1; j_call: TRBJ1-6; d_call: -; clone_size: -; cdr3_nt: TGCGCCAGCAGCCGCGTGGAGGAGGATTCACCCCTCCACTTT; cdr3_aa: CASSRVEEDSPLHF
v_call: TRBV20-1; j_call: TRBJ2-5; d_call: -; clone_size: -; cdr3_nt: TGCAGTGCTAGAGATGATGCCCGTTGGTACTTC; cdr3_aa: CSARDDARWYF
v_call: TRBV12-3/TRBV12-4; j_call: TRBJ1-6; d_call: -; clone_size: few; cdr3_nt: TGTGCCAGCAGTCGGGACTCACCTCCCCTCCACTTT; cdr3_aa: CASSRDSPPLHF
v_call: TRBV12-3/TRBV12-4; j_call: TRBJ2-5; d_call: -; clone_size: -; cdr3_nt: TGTGCCAGCAGCCAGGGTATTGAGACCCAGTACTTC; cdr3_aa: CASSQGIETQYF
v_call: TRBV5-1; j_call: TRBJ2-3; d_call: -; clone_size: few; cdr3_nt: TGCGCCAGCAGCTTGCACAGGGTGGATACGCAGTATTTT; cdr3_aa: CASSLHRVDTQYF
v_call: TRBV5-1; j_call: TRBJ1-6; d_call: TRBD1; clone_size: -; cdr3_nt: TGCGCCAGCAGCCATGGACAGGGGGGATCCTATAATTCACCCCTCCACTTT; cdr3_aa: CASSHGQGGSYNSPLHF
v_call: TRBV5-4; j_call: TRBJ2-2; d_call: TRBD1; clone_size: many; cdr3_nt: TGTGCCAGCAGCATACCGGGACAGGGATCCGGGGAGCTGTTTTTT; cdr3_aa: CASSIPGQGSGELFF
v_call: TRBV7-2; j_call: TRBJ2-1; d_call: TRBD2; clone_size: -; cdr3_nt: TGTGCCAGCATCCCCTCGGGGGGGAGATACAATGAGCAGTTCTTC; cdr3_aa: CASIPSGGRYNEQFF
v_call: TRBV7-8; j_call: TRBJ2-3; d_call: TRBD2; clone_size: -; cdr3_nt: TGTGCCAGCAGCGGAACTAGCGGGGTCTACCCAGATACGCAGTATTTT; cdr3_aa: CASSGTSGVYPDTQYF
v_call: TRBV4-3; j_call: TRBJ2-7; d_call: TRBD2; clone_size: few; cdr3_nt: TGCGCCAGCAGCCAAGCCGGACTAGCGGACTCCTACGAGCAGTACTTC; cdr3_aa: CASSQAGLADSYEQYF
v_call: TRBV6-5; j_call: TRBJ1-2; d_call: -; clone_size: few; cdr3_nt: TGTGCCAGCAGTCAGAGACAGACCTCAAATTCTAGGGGCTACACCTTC; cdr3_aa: CASSQRQTSNSRGYTF
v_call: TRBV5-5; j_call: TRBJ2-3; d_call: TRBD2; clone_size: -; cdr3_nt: TGTGCCAGCAGCTCAGGACTAGCGGGGGTTACAGATACGCAGTATTTT; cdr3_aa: CASSSGLAGVTDTQYF
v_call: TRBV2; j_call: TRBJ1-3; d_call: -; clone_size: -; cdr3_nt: TGTGCCAGCAGTAACTCTGGAAACACCATATATTTT; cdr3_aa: CASSNSGNTIYF